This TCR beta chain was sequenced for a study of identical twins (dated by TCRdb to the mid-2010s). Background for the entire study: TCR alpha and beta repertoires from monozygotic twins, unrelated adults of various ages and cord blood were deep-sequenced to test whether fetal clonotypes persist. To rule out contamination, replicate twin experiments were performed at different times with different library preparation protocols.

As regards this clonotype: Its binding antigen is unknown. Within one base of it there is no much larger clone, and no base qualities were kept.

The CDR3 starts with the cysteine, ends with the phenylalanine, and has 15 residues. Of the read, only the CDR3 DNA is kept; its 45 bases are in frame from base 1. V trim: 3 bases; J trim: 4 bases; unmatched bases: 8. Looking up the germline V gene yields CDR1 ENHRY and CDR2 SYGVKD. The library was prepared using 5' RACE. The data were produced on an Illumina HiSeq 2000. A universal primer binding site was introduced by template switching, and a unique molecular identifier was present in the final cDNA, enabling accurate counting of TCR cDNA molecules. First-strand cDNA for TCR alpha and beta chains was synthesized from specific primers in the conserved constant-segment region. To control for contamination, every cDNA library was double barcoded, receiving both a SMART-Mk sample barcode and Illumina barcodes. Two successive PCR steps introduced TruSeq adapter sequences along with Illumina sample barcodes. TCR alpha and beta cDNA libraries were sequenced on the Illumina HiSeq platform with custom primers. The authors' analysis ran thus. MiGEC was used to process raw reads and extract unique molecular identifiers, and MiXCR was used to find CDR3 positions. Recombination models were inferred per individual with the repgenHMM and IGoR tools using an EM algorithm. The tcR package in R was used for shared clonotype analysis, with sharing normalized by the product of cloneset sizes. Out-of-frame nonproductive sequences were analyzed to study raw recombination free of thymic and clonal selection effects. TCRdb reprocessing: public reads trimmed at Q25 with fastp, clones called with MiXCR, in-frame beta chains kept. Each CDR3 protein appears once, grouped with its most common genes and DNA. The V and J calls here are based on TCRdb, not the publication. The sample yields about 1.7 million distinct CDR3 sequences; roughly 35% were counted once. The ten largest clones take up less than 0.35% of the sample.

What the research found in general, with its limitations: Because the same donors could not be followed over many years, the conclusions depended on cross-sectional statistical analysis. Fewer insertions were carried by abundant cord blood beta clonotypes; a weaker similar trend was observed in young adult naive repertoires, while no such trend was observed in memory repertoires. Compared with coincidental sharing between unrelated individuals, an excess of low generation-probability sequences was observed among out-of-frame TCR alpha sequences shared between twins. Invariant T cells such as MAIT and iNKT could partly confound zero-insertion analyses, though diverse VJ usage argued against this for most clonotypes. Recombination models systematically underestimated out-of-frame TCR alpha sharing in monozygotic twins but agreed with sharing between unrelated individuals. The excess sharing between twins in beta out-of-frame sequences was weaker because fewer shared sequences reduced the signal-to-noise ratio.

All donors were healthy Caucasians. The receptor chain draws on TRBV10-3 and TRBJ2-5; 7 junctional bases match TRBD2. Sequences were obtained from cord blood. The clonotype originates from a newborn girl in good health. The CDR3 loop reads CAISDSRTSAETQYF. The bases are TGTGCCATCAGTGATTCTCGCACTAGCGCAGAGACCCAGTACTTC.